The T cell receptor beta chain under discussion was sequenced for a study of T cells after yellow fever vaccination. In the study overall: Preparation of the low-cell-number fractions used SMART-Seq v4 Ultra Low Input. Study-wide points: It was the secondary response that reached its peak faster, day 5 versus 15, but it was weaker. Reappearing after the booster were most of the clones from primary vaccination (roughly 95% CD4, roughly 86% CD8). Overlap between CD4 and CD8 compartments was detected for a small share of clonotypes.

This clonotype has at least ten counts. Its antigen is as yet unknown. TCRdb reprocessed the 5' RACE reads via MiXCR and lists one record per CDR3 protein. Of under 250,000 distinct CDR3 sequences listed, approximately 3% were seen once; the top ten hold roughly 3.2%. CDR1 is KGHDR and CDR2 is SFDVKD in the germline V gene. The V gene lost 3 bases and the J gene lost 3 bases, with 10 bases spanning the gap. This CDR3 is 14 amino acids long. The sample in question was CD4+ T cells sorted from PBMCs, obtained 10 days after the yellow fever booster vaccination. This TCR was sampled from a man younger than 30 who received the YFV17D yellow fever vaccine. V gene TRBV24-1 combines with J gene TRBJ2-5; possible D gene TRBD1, 6 bases. CDR3 coding DNA: TGTGCCACCAGTGATCCCCGGACAGAAGAGACCCAGTACTTC. It translates to CATSDPRTEETQYF.